This T cell receptor (beta chain) originates from a study of OX40 agonist ivuxolimab in advanced cancers. At the level of the study: Averaging about 60 years in age, with a range of about 20 to 90, the cohort was approximately 84% male. Study-wide results and limits: The study did not work out the antigen specificity of the expanded peripheral T cells. Some patients without response likewise showed low normalized clonal expansion.

Turning to this clone: The antigen is undetermined.

The repertoire was sequenced with immunoSEQ multiplex PCR; TCRdb's copy has only in-frame clones and lacks some. Of roughly 80,000 clones listed, approximately 79% were seen once; the top ten hold approximately 1.5%. Germline V gives CDR1 LNHNV, CDR2 YYDKDF (reference sequence). The CDR3 has 15 amino acids. Trimming removed 0 bases at V and 7 bases at J, with 13 bases between. The sample here was CD4+ or CD8+ T cells sorted from blood, taken in a trial of the OX40 agonist ivuxolimab. The rearrangement uses TRBV15 and TRBJ2-1; TRBD1 is a possible D gene (5 bases). The clonotype was recovered from an adult with an advanced solid tumor such as melanoma, head and neck, liver or kidney cancer. CDR3 nucleotide sequence: TGTGCCACCAGCAGAGATGGGGCAGGGTTGAATGAGCAGTTCTTC. As protein: CATSRDGAGLNEQFF.